These T cell receptor beta chains were read from a single sample in a study of T cell repertoires in cytomegalovirus infection. One entry per CDR3 protein, called by TCRdb with MiXCR from the reads. Of 270,000 or so distinct CDR3 sequences listed, more than 15% are singletons. Sequencing was done on a sample of CD8+ T cells from PBMCs. The receptor source for this set is a human donor in good health (CMV status not recorded). Some clones in this sample may be carry-over from other donors' samples. CDR3s include the opening cysteine and the closing phenylalanine or tryptophan. D genes are given only for firm matches. Rows may omit the clone size; those that give it use once, few, many or a size class.

D gene: NA
V gene: TRBV28
J gene: TRBJ1-6
clone size: NA
CDR3 protein: CASSPTGWSPLHF
CDR3 DNA: TGTGCCAGCAGCCCAACAGGATGGTCACCCCTCCACTTT

D gene: NA
V gene: TRBV7-9
J gene: TRBJ2-7
clone size: NA
CDR3 protein: CASSLDGRSYEQYF
CDR3 DNA: TGTGCCAGCAGCTTAGACGGCAGAAGCTACGAGCAGTACTTC

D gene: NA
V gene: TRBV29-1
J gene: TRBJ1-2
clone size: NA
CDR3 protein: CSVENAPSLMSYTF
CDR3 DNA: TGCAGCGTTGAAAACGCCCCCAGTTTAATGAGCTACACCTTC

D gene: TRBD1
V gene: TRBV5-1
J gene: TRBJ2-7
clone size: many
CDR3 protein: CASSPGTGLVYEQYF
CDR3 DNA: TGCGCCAGCAGCCCGGGGACAGGTCTTGTCTACGAGCAGTACTTC

D gene: TRBD2
V gene: TRBV10-3
J gene: TRBJ2-1
clone size: NA
CDR3 protein: CAIGTGGSYNEQFF
CDR3 DNA: TGTGCCATCGGAACGGGGGGATCCTACAATGAGCAGTTCTTC

D gene: TRBD1
V gene: TRBV11-2
J gene: TRBJ2-4
clone size: NA
CDR3 protein: CASSSLQGEEGYLGIQYF
CDR3 DNA: TGTGCCAGCAGTTCACTTCAGGGGGAAGAGGGGTATTTGGGCATTCAGTACTTC

D gene: TRBD1
V gene: TRBV9
J gene: TRBJ2-1
clone size: NA
CDR3 protein: CASSVDPPSDRARNEQFF
CDR3 DNA: TGTGCCAGCAGCGTAGACCCCCCCTCGGACAGGGCGAGAAATGAGCAGTTCTTC

D gene: TRBD2
V gene: TRBV7-7
J gene: TRBJ2-1
clone size: NA
CDR3 protein: CASSSRLALAGGLWREQFF
CDR3 DNA: TGTGCTAGCAGCTCCCGCCTGGCACTAGCGGGGGGGCTGTGGAGGGAGCAGTTCTTC

D gene: NA
V gene: TRBV29-1
J gene: TRBJ1-3
clone size: NA
CDR3 protein: CSVVYSSHGNTIYF
CDR3 DNA: TGCAGCGTTGTGTATAGCAGTCATGGAAACACCATATATTTT

D gene: TRBD2
V gene: TRBV2
J gene: TRBJ2-7
clone size: few
CDR3 protein: CASSGLAGAYEQYF
CDR3 DNA: TGTGCCAGCAGCGGACTAGCGGGGGCCTACGAGCAGTACTTC

D gene: NA
V gene: TRBV6-2/TRBV6-3
J gene: TRBJ1-5
clone size: many
CDR3 protein: CASSSFIQKNSHYSNQPQHF
CDR3 DNA: TGTGCCAGCAGTTCTTTTATTCAAAAGAACAGTCATTATAGCAATCAGCCCCAGCATTTT

D gene: TRBD1
V gene: TRBV20-1
J gene: TRBJ2-7
clone size: NA
CDR3 protein: CSARDSGTGEYNEQYF
CDR3 DNA: TGCAGTGCTAGAGATTCGGGGACAGGAGAATACAATGAGCAGTACTTC

D gene: NA
V gene: TRBV7-9
J gene: TRBJ2-1
clone size: many
CDR3 protein: CASSFEGNEQFF
CDR3 DNA: TGTGCCAGCAGCTTTGAGGGCAATGAGCAGTTCTTC

D gene: NA
V gene: TRBV29-1
J gene: TRBJ1-4
clone size: NA
CDR3 protein: CSSFEADNEKLFF
CDR3 DNA: TGCAGCAGCTTCGAGGCAGATAATGAAAAACTGTTTTTT

D gene: TRBD1
V gene: TRBV7-9
J gene: TRBJ2-7
clone size: many
CDR3 protein: CASSLFLGQGAYEQYF
CDR3 DNA: TGTGCCAGCAGCTTATTTTTGGGACAGGGGGCCTACGAGCAGTACTTC

D gene: TRBD1
V gene: TRBV12-3/TRBV12-4
J gene: TRBJ2-7
clone size: NA
CDR3 protein: CASSEEGQSYEQYF
CDR3 DNA: TGTGCCAGCAGTGAAGAGGGACAGTCCTACGAGCAGTACTTC

D gene: TRBD2
V gene: TRBV4-1
J gene: TRBJ2-3
clone size: NA
CDR3 protein: CASSGGGGDTQYF
CDR3 DNA: TGCGCCAGCAGCGGGGGGGGAGGAGATACGCAGTATTTT

D gene: NA
V gene: TRBV15
J gene: TRBJ2-7
clone size: few
CDR3 protein: CATSRDTTEVHEQYF
CDR3 DNA: TGTGCCACCAGCAGAGATACGACGGAGGTCCACGAGCAGTACTTC